This paragraph covers one T cell receptor (beta chain) sequence. Patients at the Seattle site were enrolled during active infection and followed longitudinally. The data stem from a study of blood T cell repertoires in COVID-19. Study information: Collection of acute and convalescent COVID-19 samples took place in the United States, Italy and Spain. PBMCs, B-cell-depleted T cells, or T cells were the source of the cDNA or gDNA that made up the material.

In the authors' workflow: Estimated nucleated cell counts came from reference gene primer amplification. Sequencing was performed with immunoSEQ multiplex PCR; in TCRdb, only in-frame clones are kept and a portion is missing. From that table come the V and J calls and clone size; the DNA was used to work out D and trimming. Counted here are hundreds of thousands of clones, 80% to 90% occurring once; the ten biggest clones make up 0.8% to 0.9%. The specimen was peripheral blood. The receptor was derived from a man aged 18 to 29 with COVID-19, enrolled during active disease.

DNA of the CDR3: TGTGCCAGCAGCGTAGAACAGGGGGCCCCTGAAGCTTTCTTT. Encoded protein: CASSVEQGAPEAFF. V gene TRBV9 combines with J gene TRBJ1-1, with 9 bases matching TRBD1. Germline CDR1 reads SGDLS; CDR2 reads YYNGEE. This CDR3 has 14 residues. Germline trimming cut 0 bases from V and 6 bases from J; bases unmatched to any gene: 3.